These T cell receptor beta chains were read from a single sample in a study of cytomegalovirus exposure and HLA in healthy donors. Data came from immunoSEQ multiplex PCR; TCRdb stores just in-frame clones and leaves some out. The repertoire consists of some 270,000 clones, with just over 85% occurring once and the leading ten covering less than 1.2%. Sequencing was carried out using PBMCs. These receptors originate from a woman aged 18-29 years in good health and CMV-seronegative. CDR3s include the opening cysteine and the closing phenylalanine or tryptophan. The order of the fields is J gene, clone size, D gene, V gene, CDR3 protein, CDR3 DNA. D genes are given only for firm matches. Clone size appears in some rows only: once, few, many, or a class for an expanded clone.

j_gene: TRBJ1-2; abundance: .; d_gene: .; v_gene: TRBV6-5; CDR3aa: CASSPGGAGDYGYTF; CDR3nt: TGTGCCAGCAGCCCGGGGGGGGCGGGGGACTATGGCTACACCTTC
j_gene: TRBJ2-7; abundance: .; d_gene: .; v_gene: TRBV6-1; CDR3aa: CASSEVVASGVEQCF; CDR3nt: TGTGCCAGCAGTGAAGTGGTAGCCTCGGGTGTCGAGCAGTGCTTC
j_gene: TRBJ2-7; abundance: .; d_gene: .; v_gene: TRBV6-1; CDR3aa: CASSERHRPTYEQYF; CDR3nt: TGTGCCAGCAGTGAACGACACCGTCCGACCTACGAGCAGTACTTC
j_gene: TRBJ1-3; abundance: .; d_gene: TRBD1; v_gene: TRBV6-5; CDR3aa: CASSVLGTVGNTIYF; CDR3nt: TGTGCCAGCAGTGTTCTTGGGACAGTCGGAAACACCATATATTTT
j_gene: TRBJ1-2; abundance: .; d_gene: TRBD1; v_gene: TRBV6-5; CDR3aa: CASSSGTGIGGGYTF; CDR3nt: TGTGCCAGCAGCTCCGGGACAGGGATTGGCGGCGGCTACACCTTC
j_gene: TRBJ1-1; abundance: .; d_gene: .; v_gene: TRBV2; CDR3aa: CASTTFRGLMNTEAFF; CDR3nt: TGTGCCAGCACCACTTTCAGGGGCCTCATGAACACTGAAGCTTTCTTT
j_gene: TRBJ1-1; abundance: .; d_gene: TRBD1; v_gene: TRBV19; CDR3aa: CASSIVHRGNTEAFF; CDR3nt: TGTGCCAGTAGTATAGTCCACAGGGGGAACACTGAAGCTTTCTTT
j_gene: TRBJ2-1; abundance: .; d_gene: TRBD1; v_gene: TRBV28; CDR3aa: CASSLTGYNEQFF; CDR3nt: TGTGCCAGCAGTTTGACAGGGTACAATGAGCAGTTCTTC
j_gene: TRBJ1-1; abundance: .; d_gene: .; v_gene: TRBV12-5; CDR3aa: CASAYRDTEAFF; CDR3nt: TGTGCTAGTGCTTACCGGGACACTGAAGCTTTCTTT
j_gene: TRBJ2-7; abundance: few; d_gene: .; v_gene: TRBV11-2; CDR3aa: CASSLRRDPFYEQYF; CDR3nt: TGTGCCAGCAGCTTACGGCGGGACCCTTTCTACGAGCAGTACTTC
j_gene: TRBJ2-7; abundance: once; d_gene: TRBD1; v_gene: TRBV7-9; CDR3aa: CASSWRRDRGKDYEQYF; CDR3nt: TGTGCCAGCAGCTGGCGCCGGGACAGGGGGAAAGACTACGAGCAGTACTTC
j_gene: TRBJ2-5; abundance: .; d_gene: .; v_gene: TRBV7-3; CDR3aa: CASSLTSGTGGETQYF; CDR3nt: TGTGCCAGCAGCTTAACGAGTGGCACAGGTGGGGAGACCCAGTACTTC
j_gene: TRBJ2-7; abundance: .; d_gene: TRBD1; v_gene: TRBV27; CDR3aa: CASWDRGRIHEQYF; CDR3nt: TGTGCCAGTTGGGACAGGGGAAGAATCCACGAGCAGTACTTC
j_gene: TRBJ1-5; abundance: .; d_gene: .; v_gene: TRBV27; CDR3aa: CASSLKGRLGQPQHF; CDR3nt: TGTGCCAGCAGTTTGAAGGGGCGCTTGGGTCAGCCCCAGCATTTT
j_gene: TRBJ2-7; abundance: once; d_gene: .; v_gene: TRBV20-1; CDR3aa: CSATGDEQYF; CDR3nt: TGCAGTGCTACAGGGGACGAGCAGTACTTC
j_gene: TRBJ2-2; abundance: .; d_gene: TRBD2; v_gene: TRBV27; CDR3aa: CASSSRLAGEIGELFF; CDR3nt: TGTGCCAGCAGTTCAAGACTAGCGGGAGAGATCGGGGAGCTGTTTTTT
j_gene: TRBJ1-5; abundance: .; d_gene: .; v_gene: TRBV7-8; CDR3aa: CASSDQLSEQPQHF; CDR3nt: TGTGCCAGCAGCGACCAACTATCGGAGCAGCCCCAGCATTTT
j_gene: TRBJ1-2; abundance: .; d_gene: TRBD1; v_gene: TRBV10-3; CDR3aa: CAISENADRVGGYTF; CDR3nt: TGTGCCATCAGTGAAAACGCGGACAGGGTCGGCGGCTACACCTTC